The present entry profiles one TCR beta chain with its context. This sample is drawn from a study of blood T cell repertoires in COVID-19. Data came from immunoSEQ multiplex PCR; TCRdb stores just in-frame clones and leaves some out. The sample has roughly 110,000 clones, about 85% seen once. CDR1 and CDR2 (germline): ENHRY, SYGVKD. This CDR3 has 14 residues. Trimming removed 6 bases at V and 3 bases at J, with 12 bases between. This rearrangement joins TRBV10-3 to TRBJ1-3; no clear D gene. This sequence originates from a man aged 45-65 years with acute or convalescent COVID-19. The specimen was peripheral blood. The CDR3 sequence is CAISDRGLGNTIYF. The CDR3 DNA sequence: TGTGCCATCAGCGATCGAGGGCTTGGAAACACCATATATTTT.